The table lists the clone carrying this T cell receptor (beta chain) with a few counts. Its antigen is undetermined. This entry belongs to a study of liver allograft versus peripheral blood T cells. Looking at the study overall: Transplanted livers held T cell receptor repertoires, and these were compared with repertoires in recipients' peripheral blood.

TCRdb itself ran the reads through MiXCR, one entry per CDR3 protein. The sample carries over 10,000 distinct CDR3 sequences, around 18% recorded once. The germline gives CDR1 MDHEN, CDR2 SYDVKM. CDR3 length: 12 amino acids. V lost 2 bases, J lost 11 bases, and 12 bases lay in between. Study-wide points: According to reports, the T cell receptor repertoires inside liver allografts differed from those in peripheral blood.

The chain uses TRBV28 and TRBJ1-1; TRBD1 is a possible D gene (5 bases). The source is a human patient who had a liver transplant. Some T cells may possibly be graft donor cells. This CDR3 is CASSLQGPGAFF. CDR3 coding DNA: TGTGCCAGCAGTTTACAGGGACCCGGGGCTTTCTTT.